This TCR beta chain was recovered during a study of T cell responses to AZD1222 COVID-19 vaccine. Study information: Pooling covered second doses at about 4 or about 12 weeks.

Libraries were prepared by immunoSEQ multiplex PCR; TCRdb keeps only in-frame clonotypes and omits some of them. Of around 84,000 clones detected, more than 75% appear once; the ten largest clones hold roughly 9.4%. Study findings and constraints: Most donors were white British, females outnumbered males, and clonal diversity was possibly underestimated.

The germline V and J ends were trimmed by 11 bases and 1 base, with 15 bases remaining between them. Germline V CDR1 and CDR2: SGHTA, FQGTGA. The CDR3 sequence is 13 residues long. A few counts support this clone. The antigen is undetermined. The sample consisted of peripheral blood, taken on day 0 of AZD1222 vaccination. The TCR sequence derives from an adult in good health. J is TRBJ2-7 and V is TRBV7-3; the D call may be TRBD1 or TRBD2 (7 bases each). Here the CDR3 DNA reads TGTGCCCAAGGGAGGGGGCCTTCCTACGAGCAGTACTTC. It specifies CAQGRGPSYEQYF.